Following are 20 T cell receptor beta chains from one sample sequenced in a study of CD4 T cells in relation to SARS-CoV-2 and coronaviruses. The unexposed donors gave CD4+ T cells in 2011-2018, prior to COVID-19. CD4+ T cells were isolated from the cells after 10 days of culture. TCRdb's copy holds only in-frame clones and misses some; the assay was immunoSEQ multiplex PCR. The sample lists tens of thousands of clones; just over 75% were seen once. The antigens of these receptors remain unknown. Material: CD4+ T cells from PBMCs, cultured in vitro. The receptor set was obtained from a human donor in good health.

This clone was recorded a few times. The gene calls are TRBV4-2 and TRBJ1-1; D possibly corresponds to TRBD1 (5 bases). The CDR3 has 15 amino acids. The germline V gene has CDR1 LGHNA and CDR2 YNFKEQ. The germline V and J ends were trimmed by 5 bases and 3 bases, with 16 bases remaining between them. CDR3 DNA sequence: TGTGCCAGCAGCGGGGGGTTCAGGGAGGACACTGAAGCTTTCTTT. Translated, it gives CASSGGFREDTEAFF.

The CDR3 region is CASSLAERAHNEQFF. Written as DNA, the CDR3 is TGTGCCAGCAGCTTAGCCGAGAGGGCTCACAATGAGCAGTTCTTC. The V and J genes are TRBV7-8 and TRBJ2-1, with D possibly TRBD2 on 5 matching bases. V was cut by 0 bases and J by 5 bases, with 11 bases left in between. Germline loops: CDR1 SGHVS, CDR2 FQNEAQ. CDR3 length: 15 residues.

This clone appeared a single time. The rearrangement uses TRBV3-1 (or the pseudogene TRBV3-2) and TRBJ2-7, with a weak D call TRBD1 (7 bases). CDR3 size: 15 residues. The V and J ends lost 0 bases and 9 bases respectively, with 18 bases between them. The germline V gene encodes CDR1 LGHDT and CDR2 YNNKEL (reference sequence). For the CDR3, the DNA is TGTGCCAGCAGCCAAGATGCAGGGGGGACCCCCGGGCAGTACTTC. Encoded protein: CASSQDAGGTPGQYF.

V gene TRBV28 combines with J gene TRBJ2-2; 8 bases are shared with TRBD1. V shed 7 bases, J shed 0 bases, and the junction held 7 bases outside the gene matches. The germline CDR1 and CDR2 sequences are MDHEN and SYDVKM. The CDR3 is made up of 16 amino acids. CDR3 region: CASNPGTGANTGELFF. CDR3 DNA sequence: TGTGCCAGCAACCCAGGGACAGGCGCGAACACCGGGGAGCTGTTTTTT. The full variable domain, its missing parts supplied by reference TRBV28 and TRBJ2-2, is DVKVTQSSRYLVKRTGEKVFLECVQDMDHENMFWYRQDPGLGLRLIYFSYDVKMKEKGDIPEGYSVSREKKERFSLILESASTNQTSMYLCASNPGTGANTGELFFGEGSRLTVL.

This clone was observed once. This chain uses TRBV9 with TRBJ2-7; 11 bases align to TRBD2. The CDR3 sequence is 16 residues long. Losses at the gene ends were 3 bases for V and 5 bases for J; bases not matched to a gene: 10. The germline CDR1 and CDR2 sequences are SGDLS and YYNGEE. In nucleotides, the CDR3 is TGTGCCAGCAGCGCCACTAGCGGGAGTCACCCTGACGAGCAGTACTTC. This codes for CASSATSGSHPDEQYF.

This chain joins TRBV24-1 and TRBJ2-1, with TRBD2 matching over 8 bases. The germline V gene encodes CDR1 KGHDR and CDR2 SFDVKD. CDR3 size: 14 residues. Germline trimming cut 7 bases from V and 7 bases from J; bases unmatched to any gene: 8. CDR3 sequence (DNA): TGTGCCACCAGCACTAGCGGAATCCGGAATGAGCAGTTCTTC. Protein product: CATSTSGIRNEQFF.

This chain uses TRBV25-1 with TRBJ1-1; D remains ambiguous. CDR3 length: 13 residues. Germline CDR1 MGHDK, CDR2 SYGVNS. V shed 8 bases and J shed 0 bases, with 10 bases lying between them. DNA of the CDR3: TGTGCCAGCCGCCCACCGCTGAACACTGAAGCTTTCTTT. It specifies CASRPPLNTEAFF.

The chain links TRBV9 to TRBJ1-6, with TRBD1 identical over 9 bases. In germline, CDR1 is SGDLS, CDR2 YYNGEE. The CDR3 has 15 residues. V shed 4 bases and J 8 bases; nucleotides not matched to a gene: 7. This CDR3 is CASSLTGGKDSPLHF. CDR3 in DNA: TGTGCCAGCAGCCTCACAGGGGGCAAAGATTCACCCCTCCACTTT.

V gene TRBV19 combines with J gene TRBJ1-1, with D maybe TRBD1 (6 bases). The V gene's germline CDR1 is LNHDA and CDR2 SQIVND (reference sequence). Trimming shortened V by 3 bases and J by 3 bases, and 11 bases separated the two germline ends. There are 14 residues in the CDR3. This CDR3 reads CASSIFHRDTEAFF. As DNA, the CDR3 is TGTGCCAGTAGTATTTTCCACAGGGACACTGAAGCTTTCTTT. The complete variable domain, with remaining parts taken from reference TRBV19 and TRBJ1-1, reads DGGITQSPKYLFRKEGQNVTLSCEQNLNHDAMYWYRQDPGQGLRLIYYSQIVNDFQKGDIAEGYSVSREKKESFPLTVTSAQKNPTAFYLCASSIFHRDTEAFFGQGTRLTVV.

This clone has just one count. The chain joins TRBV19 to TRBJ2-3, with D uncertain. Germline V gives CDR1 LNHDA, CDR2 SQIVND (reference sequence). The V gene lost 4 bases and the J gene lost 0 bases, with 14 bases spanning the gap. This CDR3 region has 16 residues. This chain's CDR3 is CASSNRQRVSTDTQYF. The CDR3 bases are TGTGCCAGTAGTAACCGGCAACGAGTGAGCACAGATACGCAGTATTTT.

This sequence joins TRBV9 and TRBJ2-3; 10 bases agree with TRBD2. Germline V gives CDR1 SGDLS, CDR2 YYNGEE. The length of the CDR3 is 15 residues. V was clipped by 2 bases and J by 2 bases; unmatched bases: 2. The CDR3 coding sequence is TGTGCCAGCAGCGTTAGCGGGGGGTTCACAGATACGCAGTATTTT. The encoded protein is CASSVSGGFTDTQYF.

The DNA for the CDR3 is TGTGCCAGCAGCGACCGACTAGCGGGAGTTGAGCAGTTCTTC. Protein product: CASSDRLAGVEQFF. The rearrangement links TRBV7-9 to TRBJ2-1; TRBD2 matches at 12 bases. This CDR3 contains 14 residues. Looked up from germline, CDR1 is SEHNR and CDR2 is FQNEAQ (reference sequence). Trimming cost V 5 bases and J 9 bases; bases outside gene matches: 5.

J is TRBJ2-7 and V is TRBV11-1, with D perhaps given as TRBD1 or TRBD2 (5 bases each). Looked up from germline, CDR1 is SGHAT and CDR2 is FQDESV (reference sequence). V gave up 3 bases and J gave up 0 bases, with 6 bases separating them. The length of the CDR3 is 13 residues. CDR3 sequence reads: CASSFGTSYEQYF. Here the CDR3 DNA reads TGTGCCAGCAGCTTCGGGACCTCCTACGAGCAGTACTTC. The full variable domain, its missing parts supplied by reference TRBV11-1 and TRBJ2-7, is EAEVAQSPRYKITEKSQAVAFWCDPISGHATLYWYRQILGQGPELLVQFQDESVVDDSQLPKDRFSAERLKGVDSTLKIQPAELGDSAMYLCASSFGTSYEQYFGPGTRLTVT.

This clone was observed once. CDR3 region: CAISDSAPLAYNEQFF. CDR3 sequence (DNA): TGTGCCATCAGTGATTCGGCTCCTCTTGCCTACAATGAGCAGTTCTTC. The chain combines TRBV10-3 with TRBJ2-1, with D uncertain. Germline V gene sequence: CDR1 ENHRY, CDR2 SYGVKD. The V gene lost 3 bases and the J gene lost 2 bases, with 14 bases spanning the gap. The CDR3 spans 16 residues.

In DNA form, the CDR3 reads TGTGCCAGCAGCCCTCAACCCCCGAGCTATGGCTACACCTTC. Residues: CASSPQPPSYGYTF. V is TRBV28 and J is TRBJ1-2; D uncertain. The CDR3 covers 14 residues. V gave up 6 bases and J gave up 4 bases, with 15 bases separating them. CDR1 and CDR2 (germline): MDHEN, SYDVKM.

This chain uses TRBV18 with TRBJ2-1; 8 bases are shared with TRBD1. The CDR3 has 15 amino acids. Per germline, CDR1 KGHSH and CDR2 LQKENI. V was clipped by 2 bases and J by 5 bases; unmatched bases: 5. CDR3 loop: CASSPFQGANNEQFF. The CDR3 bases are TGTGCCAGCTCACCATTCCAGGGGGCTAACAATGAGCAGTTCTTC.

The chain is built from TRBV14 and TRBJ2-5, with unresolved D. This CDR3 contains 12 residues. Germline V gives CDR1 SGHDN, CDR2 FVKESK. V was pared by 1 base and J by 6 bases, with 6 bases between. CDR3 sequence reads: CASSQVEKTQYF. The CDR3 DNA sequence: TGTGCCAGCAGCCAAGTTGAGAAGACCCAGTACTTC.

The V and J genes are TRBV3-1 (or the pseudogene TRBV3-2) and TRBJ1-5; D gene unclear. The CDR3 extends over 14 amino acids. Looked up from germline, CDR1 is LGHDT and CDR2 is YNNKEL (reference sequence). The V end lost 0 bases, the J end lost 5 bases, and 8 bases lay between the germline ends. As DNA, the CDR3 is TGTGCCAGCAGCCAAGATCTCATTGATCAGCCCCAGCATTTT. It codes for CASSQDLIDQPQHF.

The gene calls are TRBV2 and TRBJ2-3; 8 positions match TRBD1. The CDR3 extends over 15 amino acids. With V trimmed by 5 bases and J by 4 bases, 8 bases remained unmatched. Germline CDR1 and CDR2: SNHLY and FYNNEI. The CDR3 DNA sequence: TGTGCCAGCAGTACTGGACAGGGTTGGTCAGATACGCAGTATTTT. Protein product: CASSTGQGWSDTQYF.

In its sample, this clone was seen a few times. J is TRBJ2-1 and V is TRBV11-3; D perhaps matches TRBD2 (5 bases). The CDR3 is 18 residues long. CDR1 SGHNT and CDR2 YENEEA come from the germline V gene. Deletions cut 5 bases from V and 8 bases from J, with 28 bases between. DNA of the CDR3: TGTGCCAGCAGCCTAGCCCGGCCCGGCCGACCTTCTTTCGATGAGCAGTTCTTC. Its protein product is CASSLARPGRPSFDEQFF.